This TCR beta chain derives from a study of shared clonotypes between healthy human individuals. The table came from immunoSEQ multiplex PCR; TCRdb's copy has only in-frame clones and leaves some out. The repertoire holds roughly 2,500,000 clones, with under 95% as singletons. CDR3 length: 12 residues. Germline CDR1 SGDLS, CDR2 YYNGEE. Deletions cut 4 bases from V and 3 bases from J, with 7 bases between. This TCR was sampled from a man between 18 and 29 years old in good health. Some clones in this sample may be carry-over from other donors' samples. Input material: naive CD4+ T cells from PBMCs. Documented subset: CD45RA+ positively selected. The gene calls are TRBV9 and TRBJ1-1; D is unresolved. This chain's CDR3 is CASSKRDTEAFF. CDR3 nucleotide sequence: TGTGCCAGCAGCAAGAGGGACACTGAAGCTTTCTTT.